At least ten counts were recorded for the clone carrying this T cell receptor beta chain. Its antigen is currently unknown. The sample originates from a study of glioma-infiltrating T cells. This CDR3 has 13 amino acids. V shed 5 bases and J shed 0 bases, with 6 bases lying between them. Germline assignment: CDR1 MNHNS and CDR2 SASEGT. Amplification of TCR alpha and beta CDR3 regions from RNA used iRepertoire nested multiplex PCR. TCRdb re-derived calls from the multiplex PCR reads in MiXCR, one entry per CDR3 protein. Among more than 85,000 distinct CDR3 sequences listed, about 25% were seen once. Whole-study findings and limits: Only very few CDR3 sequences appeared in both tissue and blood. Above-expected tissue-blood divergence occurred in all gliomas, most in low-grade ones.

The sequence came from a human donor with low-grade glioma or glioblastoma, undergoing nonglioma brain surgery, or in good health (not recorded which). The genes are TRBV6-1 and TRBJ2-3; D uncertain. The sequenced sample consisted of glioma tissue, nonneoplastic brain tissue, or PBMCs (not recorded which). The CDR3 sequence is CASSRISTDTQYF. The DNA of the CDR3 is TGTGCCAGCAGTCGGATCAGCACAGATACGCAGTATTTT.